This TCR beta chain stems from a study of blood T cell repertoires in COVID-19. Sequencing was performed with immunoSEQ multiplex PCR; in TCRdb, only in-frame clones are kept and a portion is missing. The data show about 250,000 clones, around 80% seen once. The study recruited exposed participants who had met a COVID-19 case within 2 weeks before entry. The germline V gene encodes CDR1 KGHDR and CDR2 SFDVKD. Deletions cut 5 bases from V and 1 base from J, with 7 bases between. The CDR3 covers 13 residues. The V and J genes are TRBV24-1 and TRBJ1-1; D gene uncertain. The sequenced sample was PBMCs or T cells enriched from blood (not recorded which). The receptor was isolated from a man aged 35 to 55 who had been exposed to COVID-19. CDR3 bases: TGTGCCACCAGTGCCCAAGCGAACACTGAAGCTTTCTTT. Encoded protein: CATSAQANTEAFF.